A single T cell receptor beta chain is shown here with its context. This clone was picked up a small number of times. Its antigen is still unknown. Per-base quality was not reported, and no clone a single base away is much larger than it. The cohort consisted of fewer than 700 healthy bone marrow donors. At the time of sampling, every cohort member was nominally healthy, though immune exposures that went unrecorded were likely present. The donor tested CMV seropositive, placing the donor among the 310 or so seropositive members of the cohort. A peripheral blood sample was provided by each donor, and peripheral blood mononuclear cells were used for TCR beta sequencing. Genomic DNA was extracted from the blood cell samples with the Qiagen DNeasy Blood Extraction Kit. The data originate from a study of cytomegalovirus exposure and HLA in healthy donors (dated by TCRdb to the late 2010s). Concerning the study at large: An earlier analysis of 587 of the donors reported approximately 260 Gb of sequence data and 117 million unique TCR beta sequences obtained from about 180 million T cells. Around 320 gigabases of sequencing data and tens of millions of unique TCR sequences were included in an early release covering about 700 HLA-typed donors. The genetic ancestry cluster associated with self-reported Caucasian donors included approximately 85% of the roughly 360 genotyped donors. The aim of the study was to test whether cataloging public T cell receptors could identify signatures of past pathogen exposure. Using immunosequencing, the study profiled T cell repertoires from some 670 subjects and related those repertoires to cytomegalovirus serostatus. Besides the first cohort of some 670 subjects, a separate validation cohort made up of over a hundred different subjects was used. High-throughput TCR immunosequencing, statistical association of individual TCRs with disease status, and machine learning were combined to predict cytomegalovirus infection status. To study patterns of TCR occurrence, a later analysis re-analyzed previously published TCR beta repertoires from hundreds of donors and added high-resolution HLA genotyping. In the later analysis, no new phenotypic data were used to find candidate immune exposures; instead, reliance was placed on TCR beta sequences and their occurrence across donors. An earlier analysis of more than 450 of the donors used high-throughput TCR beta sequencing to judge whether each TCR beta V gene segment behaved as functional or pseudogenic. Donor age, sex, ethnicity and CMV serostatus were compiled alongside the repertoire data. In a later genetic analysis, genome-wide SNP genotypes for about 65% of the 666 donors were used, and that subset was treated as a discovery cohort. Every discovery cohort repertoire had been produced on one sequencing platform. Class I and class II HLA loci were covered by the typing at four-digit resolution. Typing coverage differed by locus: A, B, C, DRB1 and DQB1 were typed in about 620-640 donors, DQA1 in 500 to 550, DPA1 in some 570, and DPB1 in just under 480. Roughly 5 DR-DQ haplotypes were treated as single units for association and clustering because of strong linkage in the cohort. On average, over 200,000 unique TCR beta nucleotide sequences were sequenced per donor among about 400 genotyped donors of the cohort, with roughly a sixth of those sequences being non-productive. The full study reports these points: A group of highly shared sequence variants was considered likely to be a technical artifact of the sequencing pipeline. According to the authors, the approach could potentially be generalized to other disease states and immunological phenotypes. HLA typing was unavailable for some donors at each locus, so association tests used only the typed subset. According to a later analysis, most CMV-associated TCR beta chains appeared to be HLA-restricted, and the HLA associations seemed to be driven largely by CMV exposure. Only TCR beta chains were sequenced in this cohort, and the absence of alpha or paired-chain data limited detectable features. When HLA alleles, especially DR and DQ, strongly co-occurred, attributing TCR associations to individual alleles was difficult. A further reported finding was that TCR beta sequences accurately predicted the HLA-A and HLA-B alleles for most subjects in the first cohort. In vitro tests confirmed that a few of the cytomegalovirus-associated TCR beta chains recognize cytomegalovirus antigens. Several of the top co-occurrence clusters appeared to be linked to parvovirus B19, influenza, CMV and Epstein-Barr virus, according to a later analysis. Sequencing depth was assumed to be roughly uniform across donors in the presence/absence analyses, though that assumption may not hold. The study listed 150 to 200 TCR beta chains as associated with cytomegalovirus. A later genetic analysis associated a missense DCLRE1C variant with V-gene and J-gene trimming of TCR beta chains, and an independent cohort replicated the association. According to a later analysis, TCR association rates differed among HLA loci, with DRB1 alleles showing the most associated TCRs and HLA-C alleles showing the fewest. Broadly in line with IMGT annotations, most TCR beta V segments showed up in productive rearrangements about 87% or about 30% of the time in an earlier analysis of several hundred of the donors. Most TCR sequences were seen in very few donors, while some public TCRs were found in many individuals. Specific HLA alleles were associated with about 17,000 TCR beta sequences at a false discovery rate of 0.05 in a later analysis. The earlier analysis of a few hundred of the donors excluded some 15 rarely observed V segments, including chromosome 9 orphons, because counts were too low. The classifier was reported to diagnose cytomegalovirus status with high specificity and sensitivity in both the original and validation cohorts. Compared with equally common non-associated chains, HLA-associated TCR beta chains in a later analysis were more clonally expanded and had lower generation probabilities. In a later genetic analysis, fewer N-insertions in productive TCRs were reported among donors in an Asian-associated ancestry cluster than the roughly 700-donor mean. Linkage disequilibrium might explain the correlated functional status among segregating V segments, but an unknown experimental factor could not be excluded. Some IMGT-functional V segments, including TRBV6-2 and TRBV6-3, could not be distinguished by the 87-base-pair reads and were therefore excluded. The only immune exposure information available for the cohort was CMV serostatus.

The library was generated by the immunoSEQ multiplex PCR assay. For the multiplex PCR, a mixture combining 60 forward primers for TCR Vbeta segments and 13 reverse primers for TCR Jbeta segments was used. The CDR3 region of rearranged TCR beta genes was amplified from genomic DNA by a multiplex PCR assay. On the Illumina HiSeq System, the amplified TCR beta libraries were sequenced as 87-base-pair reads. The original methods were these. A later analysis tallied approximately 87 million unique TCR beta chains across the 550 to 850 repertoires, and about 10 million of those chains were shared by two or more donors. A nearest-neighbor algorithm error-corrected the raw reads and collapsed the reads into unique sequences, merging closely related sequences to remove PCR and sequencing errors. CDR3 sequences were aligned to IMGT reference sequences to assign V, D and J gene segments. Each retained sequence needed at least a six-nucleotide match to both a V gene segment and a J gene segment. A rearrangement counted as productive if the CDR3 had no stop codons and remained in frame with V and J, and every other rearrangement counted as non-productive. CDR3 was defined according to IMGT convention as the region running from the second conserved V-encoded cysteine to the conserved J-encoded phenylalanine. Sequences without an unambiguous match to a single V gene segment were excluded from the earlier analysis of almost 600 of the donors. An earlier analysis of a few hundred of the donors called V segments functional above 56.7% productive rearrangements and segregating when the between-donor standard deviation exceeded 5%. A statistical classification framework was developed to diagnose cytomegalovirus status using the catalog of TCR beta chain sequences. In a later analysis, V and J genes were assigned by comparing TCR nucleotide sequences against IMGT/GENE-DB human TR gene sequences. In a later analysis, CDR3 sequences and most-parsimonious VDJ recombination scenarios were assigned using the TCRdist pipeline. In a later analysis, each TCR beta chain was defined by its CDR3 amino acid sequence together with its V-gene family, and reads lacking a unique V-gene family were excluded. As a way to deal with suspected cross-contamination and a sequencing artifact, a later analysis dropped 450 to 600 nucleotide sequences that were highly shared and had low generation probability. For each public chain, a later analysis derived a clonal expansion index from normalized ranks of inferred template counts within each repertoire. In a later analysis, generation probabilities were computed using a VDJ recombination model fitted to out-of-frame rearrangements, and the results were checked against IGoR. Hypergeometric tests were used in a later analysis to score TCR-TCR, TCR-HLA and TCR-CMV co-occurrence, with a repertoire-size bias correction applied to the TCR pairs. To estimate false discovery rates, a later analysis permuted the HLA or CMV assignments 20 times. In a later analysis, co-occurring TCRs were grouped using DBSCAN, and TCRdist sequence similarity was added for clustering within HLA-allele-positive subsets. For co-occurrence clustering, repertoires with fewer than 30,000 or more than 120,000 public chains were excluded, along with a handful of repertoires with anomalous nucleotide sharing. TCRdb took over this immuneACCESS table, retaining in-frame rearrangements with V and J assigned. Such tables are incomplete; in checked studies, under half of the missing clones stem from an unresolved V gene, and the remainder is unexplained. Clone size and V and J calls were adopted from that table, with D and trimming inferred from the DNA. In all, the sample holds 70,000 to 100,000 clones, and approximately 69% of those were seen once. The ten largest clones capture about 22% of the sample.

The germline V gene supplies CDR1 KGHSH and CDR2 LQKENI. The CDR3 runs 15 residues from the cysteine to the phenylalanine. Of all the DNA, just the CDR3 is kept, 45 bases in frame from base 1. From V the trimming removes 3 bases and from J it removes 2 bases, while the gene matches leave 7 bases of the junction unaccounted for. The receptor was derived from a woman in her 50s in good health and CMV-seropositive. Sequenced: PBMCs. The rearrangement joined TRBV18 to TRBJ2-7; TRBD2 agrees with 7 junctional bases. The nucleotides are TGTGCCAGCTCACCGAGAGCGGGGCTGACCTACGAGCAGTACTTC. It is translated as CASSPRAGLTYEQYF.